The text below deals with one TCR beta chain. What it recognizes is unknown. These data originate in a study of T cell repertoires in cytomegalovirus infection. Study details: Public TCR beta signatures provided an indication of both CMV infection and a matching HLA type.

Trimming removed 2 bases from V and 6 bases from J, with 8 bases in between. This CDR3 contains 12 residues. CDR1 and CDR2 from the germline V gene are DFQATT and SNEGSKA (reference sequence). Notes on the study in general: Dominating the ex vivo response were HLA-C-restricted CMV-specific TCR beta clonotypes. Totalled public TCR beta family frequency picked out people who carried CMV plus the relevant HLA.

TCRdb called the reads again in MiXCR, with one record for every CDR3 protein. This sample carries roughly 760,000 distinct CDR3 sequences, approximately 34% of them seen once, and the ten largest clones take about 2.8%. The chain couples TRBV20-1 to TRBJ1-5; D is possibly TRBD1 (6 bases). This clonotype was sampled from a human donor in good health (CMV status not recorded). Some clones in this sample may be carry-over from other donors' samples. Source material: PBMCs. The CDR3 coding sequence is TGCAGTGCTAGACAGACAGGTCAGCCCCAGCATTTT. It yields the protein CSARQTGQPQHF.